This TCR beta chain was obtained from a study of regulatory T cells in long-lasting Graves disease. There are 12 residues in the CDR3. From germline, CDR1 is SGHDT and CDR2 YYEEEE. Trimming left V 1 base short and J 4 bases short, with 5 bases between. The sample's time point: newly diagnosed GD, antithyroid drugs for less than 3 months. Extracted PBMC RNA gave rise to the TCR library. Building of the TCR beta libraries involved iRepertoire HTBI primers and Arm-PCR of CDR3 regions. Original handling: Sequenced samples collectively carried approximately 58 TRBV and about 15 TRBJ segments. TCRdb passed the multiplex PCR reads through MiXCR, listing each CDR3 protein once. TCRdb, rather than the study authors, made the V and J calls. The sample includes about 620,000 distinct CDR3 sequences, 15% to 20% of them seen just once. This clonotype was found a few times. The sample also formed part of further work on T cells in Graves' hyperthyroidism and ophthalmopathy. That report notes: Absent ophthalmopathy progression within 18 months defined stable Graves' hyperthyroidism. Stable hyperthyroidism and ophthalmopathy were separated using 13 V-J signatures.

The chain carries TRBV5-6 and TRBJ1-1, with no clear D. The input for sequencing was peripheral blood mononuclear cells (PBMCs), taken at new diagnosis, from a patient treated with antithyroid drugs. This clonotype was obtained from a woman in her thirties with Graves disease. The CDR3 sequence is CASSLWATEAFF. The CDR3 DNA follows: TGTGCCAGCAGCTTGTGGGCCACTGAAGCTTTCTTT.